The 14 T cell receptor beta chains below were found in one sample sequenced in a study of CD8+ T cells in alopecia areata. Treatment of the sample: oral pan-JAK inhibitor, 5-10 mg twice daily. The sequencing template was cDNA reverse transcribed from extracted RNA. Method: immunoSEQ multiplex PCR; TCRdb's copy keeps in-frame clones and lacks some. This table holds roughly 100,000 clones, 60% to 75% found once. The specimen comprised CD8+ T cells sorted from blood, sampled at week 4, from a patient treated with tofacitinib. The receptors originated from a human donor with alopecia areata.

The V gene is TRBV29-1, the J gene TRBJ2-5; 11 bases fit TRBD2. The CDR3 is 14 amino acids. The V segment lost 3 bases and the J segment 3 bases; nucleotides outside the gene matches: 3. The germline V gene has CDR1 SQVTM and CDR2 ANQGSEA. The CDR3 nucleotides read TGCAGCGTTGACCCGGGACTAGCGGAAGAGACCCAGTACTTC. Amino acids: CSVDPGLAEETQYF.

This chain connects TRBV7-2 to TRBJ2-5; a possible D gene is TRBD2 (5 bases). Germline CDR1 and CDR2: SGHTA and FQGNSA. There are 13 residues in the CDR3. Trimming stripped 3 bases from V and 4 bases from J, with 9 bases between. CDR3 residues: CASSFWAGETQYF. The CDR3 DNA reads TGTGCCAGCAGCTTTTGGGCGGGAGAGACCCAGTACTTC.

Here the CDR3 reads CASSFGVRFTEAFF. The CDR3 DNA sequence: TGTGCCAGCAGTTTCGGGGTAAGGTTCACTGAAGCTTTCTTT. J is TRBJ1-1 and V is TRBV27; D call uncertain. CDR1 and CDR2 from the germline V gene are MNHEY and SMNVEV (reference sequence). The CDR3 is made up of 14 amino acids. Deletions cut 3 bases from V and 4 bases from J, with 12 bases between.

In DNA form, the CDR3 reads TGTGCCAGCAGGCATGACAGGGTCGAGCAGTACTTC. Its translation: CASRHDRVEQYF. The chain recombines TRBV7-9 with TRBJ2-7; 7 bases fit TRBD1. The CDR3 extends over 12 amino acids. V shed 6 bases, J shed 6 bases, and the junction held 5 bases outside the gene matches. CDR1 is SEHNR, CDR2 FQNEAQ, per germline (reference sequence).

The chain couples TRBV2 to TRBJ2-5; D is possibly TRBD2 (5 bases). This CDR3 is 16 amino acids long. Per the germline V gene, CDR1 is SNHLY and CDR2 is FYNNEI. Trimming took off 7 bases at V and 0 bases at J, with 18 bases between the two ends. The CDR3 protein is CASIPRGSGDQETQYF. CDR3 DNA sequence: TGTGCCAGCATACCCCGAGGAAGCGGAGACCAAGAGACCCAGTACTTC.

The chain joins TRBV27 to TRBJ2-7; 8 bases agree with TRBD1. The junction had 8 bases not matched to a gene; V was cut back by 5 bases and J by 5 bases. The CDR3 extends over 14 amino acids. The germline V gene has CDR1 MNHEY and CDR2 SMNVEV (reference sequence). As DNA, the CDR3 is TGTGCCAGCAGTCGGTCCGTGACAGGGGACGAGCAGTACTTC. This codes for CASSRSVTGDEQYF.

The V gene is TRBV27, the J gene TRBJ2-3; possibly TRBD1 or TRBD2 for D (5 bases each). The germline V gene encodes CDR1 MNHEY and CDR2 SMNVEV (reference sequence). The CDR3 has 17 residues. V shed 1 base and J shed 2 bases, with 16 bases lying between them. The CDR3 nucleotides are TGTGCCAGCAGTTTATTGACTACACGGGGCAACACAGATACGCAGTATTTT. Translation: CASSLLTTRGNTDTQYF.

The rearrangement links TRBV27 to TRBJ2-3; TRBD2 matches at 7 bases. Trimming took 6 bases from V and 0 from J; bases not matched to a gene: 12. The CDR3 runs 17 residues. From germline, CDR1 is MNHEY and CDR2 SMNVEV (reference sequence). CDR3 sequence (DNA): TGTGCCAGCAGCAAGCTACCGGGACTAACTAGCACAGATACGCAGTATTTT. Its translation is CASSKLPGLTSTDTQYF.

With regard to this clone: The junction and the germline gene differ at one end; a read error may be behind it. The genes are TRBV4-1 and TRBJ2-5; D is undetermined. Germline V gene sequence: CDR1 MGHRA, CDR2 YSYEKL. This CDR3 contains 14 residues. For the CDR3, the DNA is TGTGCCAGCAGCCCCTTAGCCTCACAAGAGACCCAGTACTTC. Protein sequence: CASSPLASQETQYF.

V and J are TRBV2 and TRBJ2-4, with 11 bases aligning to TRBD1. The length of the CDR3 is 15 residues. Germline CDR1 SNHLY, CDR2 FYNNEI. V lost 5 bases and J lost 5; bases outside the gene matches: 5. The CDR3 here is CASSKGQGEENIQYF. The CDR3 DNA follows: TGTGCCAGCAGTAAGGGACAGGGGGAAGAAAACATTCAGTACTTC.

V is TRBV15 and J is TRBJ1-5; 10 nucleotides agree with TRBD1. CDR3 size: 18 residues. CDR1 is LNHNV and CDR2 is YYDKDF in the germline V gene (reference sequence). J gave up 8 bases and V 2 bases, and 15 bases lay outside the gene matches. CDR3 region: CATSRPTGTGVGTKPQHF. CDR3 DNA: TGTGCCACCAGCAGACCAACCGGGACAGGGGTAGGGACGAAGCCCCAGCATTTT.

V gene TRBV27 combines with J gene TRBJ2-3; 14 bases are a match to TRBD2. CDR1 and CDR2 (germline): MNHEY, SMNVEV (reference sequence). Germline trimming cut 6 bases from V and 6 bases from J; bases unmatched to any gene: 11. This CDR3 has 17 amino acids. In DNA form, the CDR3 reads TGTGCCAGCAGCTCCCCGGGACTAGCGGGAGACGTGGATACGCAGTATTTT. As protein: CASSSPGLAGDVDTQYF.

The chain carries TRBV5-1 and TRBJ1-1, with TRBD1 matching over 7 bases. Germline V lookup: CDR1 SGHRS, CDR2 YFSETQ. V shed 4 bases and J 2 bases; nucleotides not matched to a gene: 8. The CDR3 extends over 15 amino acids. CDR3 nucleotide sequence: TGCGCCAGCAGCGAGACGGGACAGACAAACACTGAAGCTTTCTTT. It specifies CASSETGQTNTEAFF. Looking up the rest from reference TRBV5-1 and TRBJ1-1 gives the full variable domain: KAGVTQTPRYLIKTRGQQVTLSCSPISGHRSVSWYQQTPGQGLQFLFEYFSETQRNKGNFPGRFSGRQFSNSRSEMNVSTLELGDSALYLCASSETGQTNTEAFFGQGTRLTVV.

The rearrangement joins TRBV7-9 to TRBJ1-1; possible D gene TRBD1, 5 bases. The CDR3 covers 13 residues. Germline V gene lookup returns CDR1 SEHNR and CDR2 FQNEAQ (reference sequence). V was trimmed by 6 bases and J by 1 base, leaving 9 bases between them. CDR3 amino acids: CASSPTANTEAFF. The CDR3 DNA follows: TGTGCCAGCAGTCCGACAGCGAACACTGAAGCTTTCTTT.